The source of this T cell receptor beta chain is a study of control samples from healthy donors and cancer patients. The method was immunoSEQ multiplex PCR; TCRdb's version includes in-frame clones alone and lacks a portion of them. The table shows 150,000 to 200,000 clones, with approximately 86% occurring only once. The CDR3 spans 13 residues. Trimming removed 0 bases from V and 3 bases from J, with 3 bases in between. Germline V gene lookup returns CDR1 MGHRA and CDR2 YSYEKL. The sequenced sample was blood. The TCR sequence derives from a woman under 40 in good health. The chain employs TRBV4-1 and TRBJ2-1; D remains ambiguous. The CDR3: CASSQDYYNEQFF. CDR3 sequence (DNA): TGCGCCAGCAGCCAAGATTACTACAATGAGCAGTTCTTC.